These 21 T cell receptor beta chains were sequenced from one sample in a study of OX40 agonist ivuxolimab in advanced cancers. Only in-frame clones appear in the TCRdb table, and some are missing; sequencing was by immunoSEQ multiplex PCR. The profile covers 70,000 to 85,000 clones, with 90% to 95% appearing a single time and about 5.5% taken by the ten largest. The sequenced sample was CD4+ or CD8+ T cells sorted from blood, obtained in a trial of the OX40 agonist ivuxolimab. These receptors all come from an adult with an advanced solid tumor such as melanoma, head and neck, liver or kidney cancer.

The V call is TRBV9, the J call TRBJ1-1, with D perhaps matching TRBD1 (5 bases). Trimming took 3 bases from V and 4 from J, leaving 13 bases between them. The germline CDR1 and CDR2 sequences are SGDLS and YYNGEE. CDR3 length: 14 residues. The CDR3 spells CASSGAGSGTEAFF. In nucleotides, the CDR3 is TGTGCCAGCAGCGGGGCAGGGTCCGGCACTGAAGCTTTCTTT. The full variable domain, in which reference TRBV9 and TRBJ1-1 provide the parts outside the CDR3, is DSGVTQTPKHLITATGQRVTLRCSPRSGDLSVYWYQQSLDQGLQFLIQYYNGEERAKGNILERFSAQQFPDLHSELNLSSLELGDSALYFCASSGAGSGTEAFFGQGTRLTVV.

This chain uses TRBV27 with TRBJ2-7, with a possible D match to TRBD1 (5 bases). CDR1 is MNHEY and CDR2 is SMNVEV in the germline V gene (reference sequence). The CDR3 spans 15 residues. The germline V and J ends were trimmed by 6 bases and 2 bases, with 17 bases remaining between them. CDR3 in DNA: TGTGCCAGCAGCCGGTCGTCAGGGCAGACCTACGAGCAGTACTTC. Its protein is CASSRSSGQTYEQYF.

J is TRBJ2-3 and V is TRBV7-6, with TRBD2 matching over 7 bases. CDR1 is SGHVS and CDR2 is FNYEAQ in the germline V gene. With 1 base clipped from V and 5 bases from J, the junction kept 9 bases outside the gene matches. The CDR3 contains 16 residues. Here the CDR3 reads CASSLVHRAGVDTQYF. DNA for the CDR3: TGTGCCAGCAGCTTAGTCCACCGGGCGGGAGTAGATACGCAGTATTTT.

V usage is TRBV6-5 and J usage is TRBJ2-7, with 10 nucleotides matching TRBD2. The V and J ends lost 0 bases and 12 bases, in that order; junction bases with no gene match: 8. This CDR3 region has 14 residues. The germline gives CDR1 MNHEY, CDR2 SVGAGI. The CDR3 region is CASSYSGLAGESYF. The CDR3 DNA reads TGTGCCAGCAGTTACTCTGGCCTAGCGGGAGAGTCGTACTTC.

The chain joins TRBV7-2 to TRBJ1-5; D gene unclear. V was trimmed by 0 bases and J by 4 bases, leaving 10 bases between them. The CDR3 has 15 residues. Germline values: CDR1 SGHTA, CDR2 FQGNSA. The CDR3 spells CASSLALAGNQPQHF. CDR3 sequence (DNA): TGTGCCAGCAGCTTAGCGCTGGCAGGAAATCAGCCCCAGCATTTT.

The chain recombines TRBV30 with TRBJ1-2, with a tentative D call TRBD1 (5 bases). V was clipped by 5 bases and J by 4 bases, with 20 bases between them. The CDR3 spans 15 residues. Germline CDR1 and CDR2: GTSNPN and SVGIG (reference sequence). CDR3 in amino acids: CAWEKTEPLLYGYTF. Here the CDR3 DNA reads TGTGCCTGGGAGAAGACAGAACCGCTGCTCTATGGCTACACCTTC.

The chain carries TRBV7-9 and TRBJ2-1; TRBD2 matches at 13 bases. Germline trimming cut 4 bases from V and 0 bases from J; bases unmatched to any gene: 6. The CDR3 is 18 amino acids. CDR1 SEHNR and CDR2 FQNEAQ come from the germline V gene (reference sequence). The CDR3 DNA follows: TGTGCCAGCAGCTCAACTAGCGGGAGGGCCCCCTCCTACAATGAGCAGTTCTTC. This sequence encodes CASSSTSGRAPSYNEQFF.

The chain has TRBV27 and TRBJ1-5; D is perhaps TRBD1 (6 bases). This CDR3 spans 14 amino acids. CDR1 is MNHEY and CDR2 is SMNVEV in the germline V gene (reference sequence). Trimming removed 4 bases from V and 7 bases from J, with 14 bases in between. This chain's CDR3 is CASSSPGGRQPQHF. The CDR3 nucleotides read TGTGCCAGCAGTTCCCCCGGGGGCAGGCAGCCCCAGCATTTT.

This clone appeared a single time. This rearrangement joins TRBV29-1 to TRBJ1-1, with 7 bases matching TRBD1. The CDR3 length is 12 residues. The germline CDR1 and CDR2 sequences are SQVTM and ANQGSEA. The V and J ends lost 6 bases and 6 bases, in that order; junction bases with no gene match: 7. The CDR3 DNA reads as TGCAGCGTGAGACGAGGGGGCGCTGAAGCTTTCTTT. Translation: CSVRRGGAEAFF.

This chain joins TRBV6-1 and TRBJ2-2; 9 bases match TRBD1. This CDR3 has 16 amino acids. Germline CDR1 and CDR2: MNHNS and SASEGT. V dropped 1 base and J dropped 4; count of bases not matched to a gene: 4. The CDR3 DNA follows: TGTGCCAGCAGTGAAGGGACAGGGGTGGTCACCGGGGAGCTGTTTTTT. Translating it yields CASSEGTGVVTGELFF.

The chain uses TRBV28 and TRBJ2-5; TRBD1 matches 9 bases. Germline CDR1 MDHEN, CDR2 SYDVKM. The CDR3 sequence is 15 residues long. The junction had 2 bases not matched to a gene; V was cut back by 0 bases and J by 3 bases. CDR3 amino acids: CASSLWTGGEETQYF. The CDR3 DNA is TGTGCCAGCAGTTTATGGACAGGGGGGGAAGAGACCCAGTACTTC.

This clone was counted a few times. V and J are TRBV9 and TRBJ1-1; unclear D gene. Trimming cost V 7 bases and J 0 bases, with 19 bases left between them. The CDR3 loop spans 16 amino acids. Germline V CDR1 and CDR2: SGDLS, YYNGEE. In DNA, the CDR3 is TGTGCCAGCGCCCCCGGGCCTGGGAAAATGAACACTGAAGCTTTCTTT. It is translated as CASAPGPGKMNTEAFF.

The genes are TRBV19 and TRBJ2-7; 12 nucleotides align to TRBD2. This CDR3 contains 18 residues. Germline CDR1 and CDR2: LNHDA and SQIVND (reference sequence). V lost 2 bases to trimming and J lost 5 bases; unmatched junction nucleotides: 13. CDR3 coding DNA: TGTGCCAGTAGTATATCGGCTAGCGGGGGGGCCTACCTCCACGAGCAGTACTTC. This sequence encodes CASSISASGGAYLHEQYF.

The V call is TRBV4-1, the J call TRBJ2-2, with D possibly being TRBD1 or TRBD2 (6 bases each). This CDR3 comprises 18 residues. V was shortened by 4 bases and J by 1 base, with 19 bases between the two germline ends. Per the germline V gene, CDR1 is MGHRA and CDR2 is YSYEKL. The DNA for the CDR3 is TGCGCCAGCAGCCGATCCGGGGGCAGAGGGCTGAACACCGGGGAGCTGTTTTTT. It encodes CASSRSGGRGLNTGELFF.

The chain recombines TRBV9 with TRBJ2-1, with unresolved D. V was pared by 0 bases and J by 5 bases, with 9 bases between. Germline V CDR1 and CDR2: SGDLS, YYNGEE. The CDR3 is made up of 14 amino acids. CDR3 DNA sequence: TGTGCCAGCAGCGTAGATCGTCGGGACAATGAGCAGTTCTTC. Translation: CASSVDRRDNEQFF.

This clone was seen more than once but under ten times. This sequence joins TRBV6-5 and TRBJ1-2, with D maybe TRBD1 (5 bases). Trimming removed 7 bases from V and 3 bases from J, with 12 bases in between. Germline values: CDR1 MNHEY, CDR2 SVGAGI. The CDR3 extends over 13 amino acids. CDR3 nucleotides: TGTGCCAGCACCACCGGGACGGACTATGGCTACACCTTC. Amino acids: CASTTGTDYGYTF.

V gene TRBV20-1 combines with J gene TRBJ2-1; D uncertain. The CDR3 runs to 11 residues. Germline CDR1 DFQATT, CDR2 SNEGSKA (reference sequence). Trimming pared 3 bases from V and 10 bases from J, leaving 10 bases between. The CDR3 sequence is CSARLYVEQFF. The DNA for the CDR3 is TGCAGTGCTAGGCTATACGTGGAGCAGTTCTTC.

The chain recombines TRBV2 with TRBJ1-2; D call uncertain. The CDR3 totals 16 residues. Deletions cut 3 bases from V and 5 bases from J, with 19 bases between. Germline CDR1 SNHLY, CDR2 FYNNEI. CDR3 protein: CASSDSNQELWYGYTF. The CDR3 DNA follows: TGTGCCAGCAGTGATTCCAACCAGGAACTTTGGTATGGCTACACCTTC.

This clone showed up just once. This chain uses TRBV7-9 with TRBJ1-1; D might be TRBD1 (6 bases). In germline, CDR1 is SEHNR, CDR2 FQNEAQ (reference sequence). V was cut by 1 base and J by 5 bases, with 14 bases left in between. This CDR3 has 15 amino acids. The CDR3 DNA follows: TGTGCCAGCAGCTTAGGGGGGGCGCTCAGTACTGAAGCTTTCTTT. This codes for CASSLGGALSTEAFF. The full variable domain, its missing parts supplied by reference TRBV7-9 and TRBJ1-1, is DTGVSQNPRHKITKRGQNVTFRCDPISEHNRLYWYRQTLGQGPEFLTYFQNEAQLEKSRLLSDRFSAERPKGSFSTLEIQRTEQGDSAMYLCASSLGGALSTEAFFGQGTRLTVV.

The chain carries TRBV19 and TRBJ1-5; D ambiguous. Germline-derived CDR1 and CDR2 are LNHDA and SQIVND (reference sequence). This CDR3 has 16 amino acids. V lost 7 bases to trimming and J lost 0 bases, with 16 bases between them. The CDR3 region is CASTEKIKYSNQPQHF. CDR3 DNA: TGTGCCAGTACCGAAAAGATAAAATATAGCAATCAGCCCCAGCATTTT.

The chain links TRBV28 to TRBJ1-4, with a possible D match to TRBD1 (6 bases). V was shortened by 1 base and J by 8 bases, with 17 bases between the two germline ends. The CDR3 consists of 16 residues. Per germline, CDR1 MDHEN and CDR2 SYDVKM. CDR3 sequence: CASSLSWDISHEKLFF. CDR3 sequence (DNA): TGTGCCAGCAGTTTATCTTGGGACATCTCTCACGAAAAACTGTTTTTT.